This section outlines one TCR beta chain sequence together with its context. Its specificity is not known. The data were taken from a study of CXCR3-negative and CXCR3-positive naive CD8 T cells. For the study at large: Roughly 1.5 +/- 0.3 million TRB reads came from each library, giving some 150 million in total. Study findings and constraints: In CXCR3-positive naive cells, the TRB CDR3s were more hydrophobic than in CXCR3-negative naive cells. Naive subsets were similarly diverse, while memory CD8+ repertoires were much less diverse.

Triplicates of a few hundred thousand cells were sorted from each CD8+ T cell subset. CDR3 size: 15 residues. Germline CDR1 reads SGHRS; CDR2 reads YFSETQ. UMI labels and 5' RACE were used to prepare the TRB cDNA libraries. TCRdb re-called the 5' RACE reads; one entry per CDR3 protein, DNA not given. The sample table sets out approximately 83,000 distinct CDR3 sequences. The TCR was taken from a human donor in good health. Some clones in this sample may be carry-over from other donors' samples. This chain uses TRBV5-1 with TRBJ2-2; the D call of TRBD1 rests on TCRdb alone, since no DNA is present to check it. Specimen: naive CXCR3- CD8+ T cells from blood. Subset of the sample: CD45RO-CCR7+CD27+CD95- naive CD8+ T cells lacking CXCR3 (TNR3-). CDR3 sequence reads: CASSFGTGGTGELFF.